Presented here are 2 T cell receptor beta chains from one specimen sequenced in a study of response to subunit inactivated influenza vaccine. TCRdb used MiXCR to reprocess the RT-PCR reads, holding one entry per CDR3 protein. The sample carries 650,000 to 850,000 distinct CDR3 sequences, about 15% recorded once. Sample: PBMCs from blood, taken about 14 days before vaccination. These receptors were obtained from a man aged 50 to 59 who received an inactivated influenza vaccine.

This clonotype was seen a handful of times. This chain joins TRBV18 and TRBJ1-1; 8 positions agree with TRBD1. J lost 3 bases, V lost 3 bases, and 15 bases had no gene match. The CDR3 consists of 18 residues. The germline CDR1 and CDR2 sequences are KGHSH and LQKENI. CDR3 amino acids: CASSPRQGSLIGYTEAFF. The CDR3 nucleotides read TGTGCCAGCTCACCTCGACAGGGGTCTCTGATAGGATACACTGAAGCTTTCTTT.

There are a few counts of this clonotype. This chain uses TRBV10-3 with TRBJ1-2; D gene uncertain. With 7 bases removed from V and 0 bases from J, the gap between germline ends came to 12 bases. The CDR3 runs to 14 residues. In germline, CDR1 is ENHRY, CDR2 SYGVKD. The CDR3 protein is CAITGGQANYGYTF. Here the CDR3 DNA reads TGTGCCATCACTGGAGGGCAGGCTAACTATGGCTACACCTTC.